This TCR beta chain was found in a study of CD8 T cells in ankylosing spondylitis. Each CDR3 protein is one row after TCRdb ran MiXCR on the 5' RACE reads. The sample shows 300,000 to 350,000 distinct CDR3 sequences, roughly 20% of them seen only once. This clonotype was picked up a small number of times. Germline V gene sequence: CDR1 ENHRY, CDR2 SYGVKD. The germline V and J ends were trimmed by 0 bases and 6 bases, with 17 bases remaining between them. This CDR3 is built from 16 residues. The sequenced sample consisted of blood, either unsorted or a sorted T cell fraction (not recorded which). This TCR was sampled from a female donor with ankylosing spondylitis or in good health (not recorded which). The V call is TRBV10-3, the J call TRBJ1-2; D not resolved. CDR3 nucleotides: TGTGCCATCAGTGAGTCCCCTACGTCCTATAGGAATGGCTACACCTTC. The encoded protein is CAISESPTSYRNGYTF.